The T cell receptor (beta chain) described here comes from a study of early T cells in non-severe SARS-CoV-2 infection (dated by TCRdb to the early 2020s). Looking at the study overall: TCR sequencing used bulk RNA from unsorted whole blood, so alpha and beta chains could not be paired.

The method behind the library was 5' RACE. Sequencing used a NextSeq 500. In the TCR library protocol, unique molecular identifiers were attached to individual cDNA molecules to correct for PCR bias and sequencing error. Both TCR alpha and beta chains were sequenced, and tight co-correlation was observed between alpha and beta sequence abundances in each sample. In the authors' own workflow: Decombinator V4 was used to annotate the V gene, J gene and CDR3 of the TCR sequences. Expanded TCRs were defined as changing significantly between any two time points under a Poisson model with p below 0.0001. TCR abundances were normalised to the total number of TCRs sequenced per sample and were expressed as counts per million. MAIT TCRs were defined by TRAV1-2 paired with TRAJ12, TRAJ20 or TRAJ33, and iNKT TCRs by TRAV10 paired with TRAJ18. VDJdb, accessed 1 November 2021, was searched for CMV, EBV and SARS-CoV-2 annotated TCRs, excluding TCRs annotated for multiple antigens. The public reads were quality trimmed at Q25 with fastp and then assembled into clones with MiXCR by TCRdb, keeping productive beta chains. CDR3 protein sequences are deduplicated, and each keeps its most common genes and DNA. TCRdb's processing, not the authors', yielded these V and J calls. Here the sample has 70,000 to 85,000 distinct CDR3 sequences; roughly 12% occur a single time. Around a sixth of the sample belongs to the ten largest clones.

Set within a cohort of healthcare workers in London, UK, this nested case-control study involved weekly PCR testing of nasopharyngeal swabs along with blood sampling. Healthcare workers were enrolled in the week of the UK lockdown, from 23 to 31 March 2020, and were followed every week for up to roughly 16 weeks. This clonotype was seen many times. What this receptor recognizes is not known. Nothing much larger sits one base from this clone, and base qualities are not available. From the cysteine through the phenylalanine, the CDR3 covers 15 amino acids. CDR3 DNA only is kept here, 45 bases in frame from base 1. V is clipped by 5 bases and J by 3 bases, and the sequence between their germline boundaries is 14 bases long. The germline V gene gives CDR1 as SGHTA and CDR2 as FQGTGA. What the research found in general, with its limitations: VDJdb matching was skewed toward anti-spike CD8 responses, so virus-specific expansions were likely underestimated and private and CD4 specificities were missed.

The clonotype was recovered from an adult who was a healthcare worker with PCR-confirmed SARS-CoV-2 infection or an uninfected control (not recorded which). The donor label of this sample is uncertain. This chain joins TRBV7-3 to TRBJ2-1; the D gene cannot be named for sure. Material: whole blood, obtained at baseline. DNA sequence: TGTGCCAGCAGCCCAGACCCGGAACGCTACAATGAGCAGTTCTTC. Its translation reads: CASSPDPERYNEQFF.